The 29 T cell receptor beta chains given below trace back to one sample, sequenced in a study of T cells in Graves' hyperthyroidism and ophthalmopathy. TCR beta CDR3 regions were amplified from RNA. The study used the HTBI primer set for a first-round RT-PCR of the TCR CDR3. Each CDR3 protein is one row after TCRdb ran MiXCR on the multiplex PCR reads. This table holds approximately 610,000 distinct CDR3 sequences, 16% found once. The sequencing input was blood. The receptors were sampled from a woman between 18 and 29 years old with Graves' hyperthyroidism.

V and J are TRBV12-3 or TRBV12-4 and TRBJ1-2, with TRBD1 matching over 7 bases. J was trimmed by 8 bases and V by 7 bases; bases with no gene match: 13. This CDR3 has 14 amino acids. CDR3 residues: CASTTGPRGRGYTF. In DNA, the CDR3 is TGTGCCAGCACCACGGGCCCCAGGGGGAGAGGCTACACCTTC.

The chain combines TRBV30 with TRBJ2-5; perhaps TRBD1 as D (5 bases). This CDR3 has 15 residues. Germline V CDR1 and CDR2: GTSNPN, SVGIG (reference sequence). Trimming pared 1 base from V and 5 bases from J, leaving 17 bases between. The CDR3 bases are TGTGCCTGGAGTGGATTGGCCAGGGTCGACGAGACCCAGTACTTC. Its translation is CAWSGLARVDETQYF. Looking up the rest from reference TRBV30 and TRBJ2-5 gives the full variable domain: SQTIHQWPATLVQPVGSPLSLECTVEGTSNPNLYWYRQAAGRGLQLLFYSVGIGQISSEVPQNLSASRPQDRQFILSSKKLLLSDSGFYLCAWSGLARVDETQYFGPGTRLLVL.

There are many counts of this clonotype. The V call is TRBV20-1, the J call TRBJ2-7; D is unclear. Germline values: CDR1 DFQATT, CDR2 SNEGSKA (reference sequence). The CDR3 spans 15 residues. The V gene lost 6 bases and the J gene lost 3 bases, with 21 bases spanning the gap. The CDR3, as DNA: TGCAGTGCAGACCGCTCGGCTGGGCCTCTCTACGAGCAGTACTTC. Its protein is CSADRSAGPLYEQYF.

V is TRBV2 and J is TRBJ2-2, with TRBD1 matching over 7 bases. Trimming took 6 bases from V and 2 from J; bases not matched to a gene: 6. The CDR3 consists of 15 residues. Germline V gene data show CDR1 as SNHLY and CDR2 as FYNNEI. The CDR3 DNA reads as TGTGCCAGCAGGGTAACAGGGGAAAACACCGGGGAGCTGTTTTTT. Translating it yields CASRVTGENTGELFF.

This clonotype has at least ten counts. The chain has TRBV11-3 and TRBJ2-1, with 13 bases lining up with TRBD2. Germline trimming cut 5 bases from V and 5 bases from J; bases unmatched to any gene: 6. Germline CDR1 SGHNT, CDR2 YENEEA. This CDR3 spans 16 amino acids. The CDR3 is CASSPRTSGRHNEQFF. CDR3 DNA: TGTGCCAGCAGCCCACGGACTAGCGGGAGACACAATGAGCAGTTCTTC.

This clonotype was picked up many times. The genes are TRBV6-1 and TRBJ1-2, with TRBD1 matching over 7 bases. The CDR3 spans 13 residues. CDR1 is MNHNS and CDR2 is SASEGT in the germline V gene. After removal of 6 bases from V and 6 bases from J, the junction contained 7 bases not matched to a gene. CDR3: CASRKDRVDGYTF. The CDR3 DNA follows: TGTGCCAGCAGGAAAGACAGGGTCGATGGCTACACCTTC.

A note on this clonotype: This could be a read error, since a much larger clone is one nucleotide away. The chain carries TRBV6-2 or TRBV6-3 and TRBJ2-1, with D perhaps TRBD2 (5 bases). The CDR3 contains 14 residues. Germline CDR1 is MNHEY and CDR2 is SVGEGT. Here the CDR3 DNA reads TGTGCCAGCAGGGAGCGGACCCCATACAATAAGCAGTTCTTC. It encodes CASRERTPYNKQFF.

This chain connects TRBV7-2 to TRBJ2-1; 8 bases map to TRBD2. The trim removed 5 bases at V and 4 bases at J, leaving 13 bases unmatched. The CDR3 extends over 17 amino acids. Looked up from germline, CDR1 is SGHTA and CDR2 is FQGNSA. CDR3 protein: CASSPSQAGAVYNEQFF. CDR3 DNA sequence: TGTGCCAGCAGCCCTAGTCAAGCGGGAGCGGTATACAATGAGCAGTTCTTC.

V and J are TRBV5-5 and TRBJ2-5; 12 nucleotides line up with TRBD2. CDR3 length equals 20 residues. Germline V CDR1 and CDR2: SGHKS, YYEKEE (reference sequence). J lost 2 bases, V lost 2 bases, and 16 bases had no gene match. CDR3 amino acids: CASSFILAGGAYAFQETQYF. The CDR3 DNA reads TGTGCCAGCAGCTTCATACTAGCGGGAGGAGCCTACGCTTTTCAAGAGACCCAGTACTTC.

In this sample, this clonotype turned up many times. The CDR3 is CAWSLEAAYEQYF. CDR3 in DNA: TGTGCCTGGAGTTTGGAGGCGGCCTACGAGCAGTACTTC. The chain carries TRBV30 and TRBJ2-7; D possibly corresponds to TRBD2 (5 bases). This CDR3 comprises 13 residues. V was trimmed by 2 bases and J by 2 bases, leaving 10 bases between them. Germline V lookup: CDR1 GTSNPN, CDR2 SVGIG (reference sequence).

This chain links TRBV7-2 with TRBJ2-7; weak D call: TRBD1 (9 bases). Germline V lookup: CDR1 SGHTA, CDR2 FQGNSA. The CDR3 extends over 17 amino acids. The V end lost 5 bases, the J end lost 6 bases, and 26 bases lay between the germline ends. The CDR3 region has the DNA TGTGCCAGCAGCCCTCTGGGAGTTAGCGGGACAGGGTTCGAGCAGTACTTC. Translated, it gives CASSPLGVSGTGFEQYF.

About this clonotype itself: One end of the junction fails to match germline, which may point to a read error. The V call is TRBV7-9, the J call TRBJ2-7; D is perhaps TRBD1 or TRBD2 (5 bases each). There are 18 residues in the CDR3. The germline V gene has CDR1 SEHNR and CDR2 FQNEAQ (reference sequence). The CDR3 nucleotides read TGTGCCAGCAGCTTAGCGTACAGACGCCGGGACGGAAGCTACGGGCAGTACTTC. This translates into CASSLAYRRRDGSYGQYF.

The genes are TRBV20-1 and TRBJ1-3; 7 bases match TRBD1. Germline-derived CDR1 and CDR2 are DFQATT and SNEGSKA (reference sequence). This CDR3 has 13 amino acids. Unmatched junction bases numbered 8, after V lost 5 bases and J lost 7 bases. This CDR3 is CSAHRQGGNTIYF. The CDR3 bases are TGCAGTGCTCACAGACAGGGAGGTAACACCATATATTTT.

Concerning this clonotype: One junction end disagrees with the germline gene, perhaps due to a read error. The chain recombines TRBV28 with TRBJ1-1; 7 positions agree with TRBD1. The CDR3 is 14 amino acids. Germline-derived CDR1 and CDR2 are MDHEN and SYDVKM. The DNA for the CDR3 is TGTGCCAACAGTTATACAGGGGTGAACACTGAAGCTTTCTTT. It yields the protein CANSYTGVNTEAFF.

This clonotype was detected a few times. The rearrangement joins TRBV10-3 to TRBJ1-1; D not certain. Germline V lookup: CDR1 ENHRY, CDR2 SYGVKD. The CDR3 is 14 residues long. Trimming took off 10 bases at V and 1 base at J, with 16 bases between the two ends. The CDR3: CASREGSGNTEAFF. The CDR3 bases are TGTGCCAGCCGGGAGGGCTCGGGGAACACTGAAGCTTTCTTT.

The CDR3 loop is CASSLNSANNEQFF. The CDR3 region has the DNA TGTGCCAGCAGCTTAAATAGCGCCAACAATGAGCAGTTCTTC. The genes are TRBV7-9 and TRBJ2-1; tentatively, D is TRBD2 (5 bases). Deletions cut 2 bases from V and 5 bases from J, with 10 bases between. The CDR3 runs 14 residues. Germline V gives CDR1 SEHNR, CDR2 FQNEAQ (reference sequence).

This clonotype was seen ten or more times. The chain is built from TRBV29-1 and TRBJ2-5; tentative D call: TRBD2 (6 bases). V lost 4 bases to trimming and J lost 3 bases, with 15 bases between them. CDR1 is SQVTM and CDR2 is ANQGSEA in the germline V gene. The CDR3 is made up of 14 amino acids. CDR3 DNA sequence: TGCAGCGTTGGGCACGCGGGGAAAAAAGAGACCCAGTACTTC. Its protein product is CSVGHAGKKETQYF.

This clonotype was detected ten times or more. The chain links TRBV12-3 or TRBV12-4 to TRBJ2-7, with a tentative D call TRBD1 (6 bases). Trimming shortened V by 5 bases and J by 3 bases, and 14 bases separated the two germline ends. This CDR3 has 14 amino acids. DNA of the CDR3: TGTGCCAGCAGTCGACAGGTTGAGGGCTACGAGCAGTACTTC. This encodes CASSRQVEGYEQYF.

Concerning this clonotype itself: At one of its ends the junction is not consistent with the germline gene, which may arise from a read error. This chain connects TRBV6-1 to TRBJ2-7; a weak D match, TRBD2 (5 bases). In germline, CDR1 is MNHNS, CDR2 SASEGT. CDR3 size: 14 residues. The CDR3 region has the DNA TGTGCCAGCAGTCAGACGGGGAGCACCTACGGGCAGTACTTC. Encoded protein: CASSQTGSTYGQYF.

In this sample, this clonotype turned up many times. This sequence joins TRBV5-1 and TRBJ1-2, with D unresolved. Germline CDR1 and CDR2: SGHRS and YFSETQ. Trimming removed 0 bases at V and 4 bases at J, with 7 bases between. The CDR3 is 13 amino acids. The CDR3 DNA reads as TGCGCCAGCAGCTTGGACGGGAGCTATGGCTACACCTTC. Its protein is CASSLDGSYGYTF.

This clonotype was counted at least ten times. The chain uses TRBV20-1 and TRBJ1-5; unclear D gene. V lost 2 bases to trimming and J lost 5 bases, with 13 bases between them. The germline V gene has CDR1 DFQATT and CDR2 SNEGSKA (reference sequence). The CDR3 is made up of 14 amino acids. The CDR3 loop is CSARSDGLYQPQHF. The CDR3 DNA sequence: TGCAGTGCTAGATCCGACGGATTGTATCAGCCCCAGCATTTT.

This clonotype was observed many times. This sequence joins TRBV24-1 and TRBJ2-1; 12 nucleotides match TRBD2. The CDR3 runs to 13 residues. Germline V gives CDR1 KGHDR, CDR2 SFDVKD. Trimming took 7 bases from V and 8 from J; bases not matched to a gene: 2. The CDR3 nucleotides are TGTGCCACCAGGGCTAGCGGGAGGGATGAGCAGTTCTTC. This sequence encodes CATRASGRDEQFF.

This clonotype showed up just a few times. The DNA of the CDR3 is TGTGCTAGTGGATTCATGGGACAGGGGCATTCACCCCTCCACTTT. Protein sequence: CASGFMGQGHSPLHF. V gene TRBV12-5 combines with J gene TRBJ1-6; 10 nucleotides match TRBD1. Germline CDR1 reads LGHNT; CDR2 reads FRNRAP. The V and J ends lost 6 bases and 8 bases, in that order; junction bases with no gene match: 7. The CDR3 is 15 amino acids.

CDR3 nucleotides: TGCAGTGCAAACTCCGACAGGCGGACCTCCTACGAGCAGTACTTC. Translated, it gives CSANSDRRTSYEQYF. The chain has TRBV20-1 and TRBJ2-7; possibly TRBD1 for D (6 bases). Germline V gene data show CDR1 as DFQATT and CDR2 as SNEGSKA (reference sequence). V lost 6 bases and J lost 0, with 18 bases in between. The CDR3 contains 15 residues.

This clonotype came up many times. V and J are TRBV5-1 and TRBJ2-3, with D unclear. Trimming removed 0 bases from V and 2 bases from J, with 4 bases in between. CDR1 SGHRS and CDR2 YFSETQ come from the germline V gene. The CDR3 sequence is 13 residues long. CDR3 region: CASSLDHTDTQYF. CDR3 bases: TGCGCCAGCAGCTTGGATCACACAGATACGCAGTATTTT. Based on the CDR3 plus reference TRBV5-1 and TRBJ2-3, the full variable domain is KAGVTQTPRYLIKTRGQQVTLSCSPISGHRSVSWYQQTPGQGLQFLFEYFSETQRNKGNFPGRFSGRQFSNSRSEMNVSTLELGDSALYLCASSLDHTDTQYFGPGTRLTVL.

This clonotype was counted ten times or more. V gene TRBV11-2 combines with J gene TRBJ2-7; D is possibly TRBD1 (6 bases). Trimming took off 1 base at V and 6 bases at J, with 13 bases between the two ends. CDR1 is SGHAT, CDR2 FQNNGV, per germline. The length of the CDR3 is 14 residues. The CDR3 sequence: CASSLVPYRAEQYF. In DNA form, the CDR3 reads TGTGCCAGCAGCTTAGTTCCTTACAGGGCCGAGCAGTACTTC. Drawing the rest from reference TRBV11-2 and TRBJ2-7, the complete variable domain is EAGVAQSPRYKIIEKRQSVAFWCNPISGHATLYWYQQILGQGPKLLIQFQNNGVVDDSQLPKDRFSAERLKGVDSTLKIQPAKLEDSAVYLCASSLVPYRAEQYFGPGTRLTVT.

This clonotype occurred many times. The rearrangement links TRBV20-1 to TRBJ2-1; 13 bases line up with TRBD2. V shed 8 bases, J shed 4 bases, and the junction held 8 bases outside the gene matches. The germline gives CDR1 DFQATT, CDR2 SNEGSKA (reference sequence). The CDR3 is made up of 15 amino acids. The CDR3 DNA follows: TGCAGTATAACTAGCGGGGGGGCGTTTTACAATGAGCAGTTCTTC. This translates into CSITSGGAFYNEQFF.

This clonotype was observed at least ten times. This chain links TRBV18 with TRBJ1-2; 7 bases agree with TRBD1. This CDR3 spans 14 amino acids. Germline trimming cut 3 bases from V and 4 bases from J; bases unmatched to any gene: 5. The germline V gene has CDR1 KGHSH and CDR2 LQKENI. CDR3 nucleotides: TGTGCCAGCTCACCCTTGACAGGGATCTATGGCTACACCTTC. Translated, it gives CASSPLTGIYGYTF. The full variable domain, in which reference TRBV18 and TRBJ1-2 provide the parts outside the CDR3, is NAGVMQNPRHLVRRRGQEARLRCSPMKGHSHVYWYRQLPEEGLKFMVYLQKENIIDESGMPKERFSAEFPKEGPSILRIQQVVRGDSAAYFCASSPLTGIYGYTFGSGTRLTVV.

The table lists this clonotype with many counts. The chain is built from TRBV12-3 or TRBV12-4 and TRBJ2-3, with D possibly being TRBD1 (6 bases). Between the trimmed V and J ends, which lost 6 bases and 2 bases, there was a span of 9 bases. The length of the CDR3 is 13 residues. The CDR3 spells CASRNRVTDTQYF. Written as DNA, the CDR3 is TGTGCCAGCAGGAACAGGGTCACAGATACGCAGTATTTT.